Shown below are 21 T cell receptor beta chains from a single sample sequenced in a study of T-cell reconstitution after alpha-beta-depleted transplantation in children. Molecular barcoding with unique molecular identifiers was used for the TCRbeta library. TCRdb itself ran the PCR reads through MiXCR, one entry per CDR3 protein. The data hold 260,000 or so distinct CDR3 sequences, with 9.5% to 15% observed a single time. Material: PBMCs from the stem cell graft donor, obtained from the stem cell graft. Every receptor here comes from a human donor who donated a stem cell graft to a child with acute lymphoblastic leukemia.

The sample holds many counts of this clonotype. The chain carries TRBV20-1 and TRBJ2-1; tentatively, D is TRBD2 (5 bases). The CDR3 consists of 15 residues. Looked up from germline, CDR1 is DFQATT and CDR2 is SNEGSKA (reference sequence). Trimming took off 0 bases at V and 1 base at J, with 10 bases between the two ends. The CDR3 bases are TGCAGTGCTAGAGATCAGAAGCGGTCCTACAATGAGCAGTTCTTC. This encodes CSARDQKRSYNEQFF.

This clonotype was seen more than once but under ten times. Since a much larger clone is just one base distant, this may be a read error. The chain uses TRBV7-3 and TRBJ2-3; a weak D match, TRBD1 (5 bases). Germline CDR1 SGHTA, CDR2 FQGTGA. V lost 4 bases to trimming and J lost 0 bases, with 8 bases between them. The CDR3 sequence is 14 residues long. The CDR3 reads CASSSRASTDTQYF. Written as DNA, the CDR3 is TGTGCCAGCAGCTCCAGGGCTAGCACAGATACGCAGTATTTT. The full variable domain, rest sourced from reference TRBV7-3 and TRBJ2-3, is GAGVSQTPSNKVTEKGKYVELRCDPISGHTALYWYRQSLGQGPEFLIYFQGTGAADDSGLPNDRFFAVRPEGSVSTLKIQRTERGDSAVYLCASSSRASTDTQYFGPGTRLTVL.

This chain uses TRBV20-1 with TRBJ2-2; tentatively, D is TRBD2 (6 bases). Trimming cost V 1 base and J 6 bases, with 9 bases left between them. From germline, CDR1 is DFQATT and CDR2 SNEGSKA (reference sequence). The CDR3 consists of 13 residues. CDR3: CSARVGEAGELFF. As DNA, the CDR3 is TGCAGTGCTAGAGTCGGGGAGGCCGGGGAGCTGTTTTTT.

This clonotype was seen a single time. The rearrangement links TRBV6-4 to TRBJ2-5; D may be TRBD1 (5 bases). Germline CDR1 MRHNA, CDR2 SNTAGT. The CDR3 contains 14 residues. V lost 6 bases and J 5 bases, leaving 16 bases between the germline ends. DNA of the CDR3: TGTGCCAGCAGCGCCCATATGGGGCACGAGACCCAGTACTTC. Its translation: CASSAHMGHETQYF.

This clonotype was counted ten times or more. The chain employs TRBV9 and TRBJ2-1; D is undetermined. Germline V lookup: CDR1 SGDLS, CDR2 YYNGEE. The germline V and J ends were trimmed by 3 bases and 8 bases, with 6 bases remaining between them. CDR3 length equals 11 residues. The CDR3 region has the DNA TGTGCCAGCAGCGCAGATGATGAGCAGTTCTTC. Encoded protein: CASSADDEQFF. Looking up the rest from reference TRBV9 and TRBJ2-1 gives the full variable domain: DSGVTQTPKHLITATGQRVTLRCSPRSGDLSVYWYQQSLDQGLQFLIQYYNGEERAKGNILERFSAQQFPDLHSELNLSSLELGDSALYFCASSADDEQFFGPGTRLTVL.

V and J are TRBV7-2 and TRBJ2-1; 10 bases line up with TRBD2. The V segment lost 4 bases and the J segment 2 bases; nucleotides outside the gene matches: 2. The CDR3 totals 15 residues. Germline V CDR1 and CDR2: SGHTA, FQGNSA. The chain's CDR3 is CASSSAGGTYNEQFF. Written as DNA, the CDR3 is TGTGCCAGCAGCTCAGCGGGGGGGACCTACAATGAGCAGTTCTTC.

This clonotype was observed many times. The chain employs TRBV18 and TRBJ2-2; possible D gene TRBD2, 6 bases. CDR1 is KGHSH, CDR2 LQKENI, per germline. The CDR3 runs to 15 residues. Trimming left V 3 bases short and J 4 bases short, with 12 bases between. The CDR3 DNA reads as TGTGCCAGCTCACCGGGAGGAAGAAGCACCGGGGAGCTGTTTTTT. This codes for CASSPGGRSTGELFF.

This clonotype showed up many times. Written as DNA, the CDR3 is TGTGCCAGCAGTCACAGGGAAGGAGAGACCCAGTACTTC. Its protein product is CASSHREGETQYF. The chain is built from TRBV6-5 and TRBJ2-5; possibly TRBD1 for D (6 bases). This CDR3 spans 13 amino acids. The germline V gene has CDR1 MNHEY and CDR2 SVGAGI. V was trimmed by 5 bases and J by 4 bases, leaving 11 bases between them.

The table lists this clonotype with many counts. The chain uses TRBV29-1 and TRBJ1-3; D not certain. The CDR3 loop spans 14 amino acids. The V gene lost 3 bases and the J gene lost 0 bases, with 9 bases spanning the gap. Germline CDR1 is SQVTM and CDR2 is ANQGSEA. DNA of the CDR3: TGCAGCGTTGAGGCTGCTAACTCTGGAAACACCATATATTTT. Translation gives CSVEAANSGNTIYF. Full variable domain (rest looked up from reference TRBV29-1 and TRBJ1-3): SAVISQKPSRDICQRGTSLTIQCQVDSQVTMMFWYRQQPGQSLTLIATANQGSEATYESGFVIDKFPISRPNLTFSTLTVSNMSPEDSSIYLCSVEAANSGNTIYFGEGSWLTVV.

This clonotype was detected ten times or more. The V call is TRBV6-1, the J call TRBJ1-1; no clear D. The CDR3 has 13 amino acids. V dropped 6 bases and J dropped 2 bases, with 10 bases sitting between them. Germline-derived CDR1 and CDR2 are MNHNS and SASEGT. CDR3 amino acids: CASRWGFNTEAFF. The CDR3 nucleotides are TGTGCCAGCAGGTGGGGATTTAACACTGAAGCTTTCTTT.

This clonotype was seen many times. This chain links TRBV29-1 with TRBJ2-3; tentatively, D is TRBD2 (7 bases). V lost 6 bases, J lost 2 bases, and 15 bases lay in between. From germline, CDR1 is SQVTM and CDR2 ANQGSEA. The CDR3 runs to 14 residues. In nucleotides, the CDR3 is TGCAGCGTCGGGAAGGGGGGGGACACAGATACGCAGTATTTT. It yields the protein CSVGKGGDTDTQYF.

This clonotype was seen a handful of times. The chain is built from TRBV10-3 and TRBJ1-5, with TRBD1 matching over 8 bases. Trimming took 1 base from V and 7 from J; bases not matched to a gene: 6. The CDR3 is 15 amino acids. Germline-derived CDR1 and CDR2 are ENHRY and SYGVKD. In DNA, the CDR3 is TGTGCCATCAGTGAGTTCCGACAGGGGCACCAGCCCCAGCATTTT. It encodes CAISEFRQGHQPQHF.

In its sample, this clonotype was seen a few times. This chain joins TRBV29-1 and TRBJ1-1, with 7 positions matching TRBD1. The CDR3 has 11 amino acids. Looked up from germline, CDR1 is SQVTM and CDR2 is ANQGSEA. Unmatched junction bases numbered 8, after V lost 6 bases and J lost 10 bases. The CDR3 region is CSVGTQGGAFF. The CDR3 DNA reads TGCAGCGTCGGTACGCAGGGGGGAGCTTTCTTT.

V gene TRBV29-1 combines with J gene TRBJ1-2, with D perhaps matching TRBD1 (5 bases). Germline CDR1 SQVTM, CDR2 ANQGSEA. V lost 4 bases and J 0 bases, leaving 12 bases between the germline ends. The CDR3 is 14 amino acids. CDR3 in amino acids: CSVVVVGANYGYTF. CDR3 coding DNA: TGCAGCGTTGTGGTAGTGGGGGCTAACTATGGCTACACCTTC.

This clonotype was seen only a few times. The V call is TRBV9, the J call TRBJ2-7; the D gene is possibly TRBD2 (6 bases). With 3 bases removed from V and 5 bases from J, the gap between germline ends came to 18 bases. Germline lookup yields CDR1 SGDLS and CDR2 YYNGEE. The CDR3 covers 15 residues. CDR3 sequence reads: CASSEGLPWTHEQYF. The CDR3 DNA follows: TGTGCCAGCAGCGAGGGACTTCCTTGGACCCACGAGCAGTACTTC.

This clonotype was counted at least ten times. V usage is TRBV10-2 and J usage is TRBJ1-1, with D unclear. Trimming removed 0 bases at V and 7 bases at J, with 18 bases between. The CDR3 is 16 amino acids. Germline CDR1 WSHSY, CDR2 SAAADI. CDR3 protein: CASSESHYSSYVEAFF. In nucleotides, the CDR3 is TGCGCCAGCAGTGAGTCCCACTACTCTTCGTACGTTGAAGCTTTCTTT.

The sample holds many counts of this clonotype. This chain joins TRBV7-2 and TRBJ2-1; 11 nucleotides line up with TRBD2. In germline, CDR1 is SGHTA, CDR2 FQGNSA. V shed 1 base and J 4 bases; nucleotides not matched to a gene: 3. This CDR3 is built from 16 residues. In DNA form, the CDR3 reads TGTGCCAGCAGCTTAGTCACTAGCGGGGGTTACAATGAGCAGTTCTTC. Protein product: CASSLVTSGGYNEQFF.

For the CDR3, the DNA is TGCAGTGCGGGGGGGGATTCCGCCTTTGACTATGGCTACACCTTC. It specifies CSAGGDSAFDYGYTF. This chain uses TRBV20-1 with TRBJ1-2, with D maybe TRBD1 (5 bases). CDR3 length equals 15 residues. In germline, CDR1 is DFQATT, CDR2 SNEGSKA (reference sequence). The V gene lost 6 bases and the J gene lost 3 bases, with 20 bases spanning the gap.

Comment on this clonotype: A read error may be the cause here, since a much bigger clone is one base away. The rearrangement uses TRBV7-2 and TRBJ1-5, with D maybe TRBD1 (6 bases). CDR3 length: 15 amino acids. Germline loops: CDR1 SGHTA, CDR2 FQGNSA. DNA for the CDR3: TGTGCCAGCAGCTTAATATCGGGGGGCAAGCAGCCCCAGCATTTT. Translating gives CASSLISGGKQPQHF. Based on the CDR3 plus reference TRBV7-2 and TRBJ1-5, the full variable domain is GAGVSQSPSNKVTEKGKDVELRCDPISGHTALYWYRQSLGQGLEFLIYFQGNSAPDKSGLPSDRFSAERTGGSVSTLTIQRTQQEDSAVYLCASSLISGGKQPQHFGDGTRLSIL.

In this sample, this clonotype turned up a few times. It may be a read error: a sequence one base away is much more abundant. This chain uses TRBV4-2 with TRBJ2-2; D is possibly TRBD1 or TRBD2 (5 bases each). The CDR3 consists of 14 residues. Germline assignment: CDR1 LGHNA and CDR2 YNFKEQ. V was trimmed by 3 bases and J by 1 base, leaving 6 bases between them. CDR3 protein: CASSHGGNTGELFF. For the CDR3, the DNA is TGTGCCAGCAGCCATGGGGGGAACACCGGGGAGCTGTTTTTT.

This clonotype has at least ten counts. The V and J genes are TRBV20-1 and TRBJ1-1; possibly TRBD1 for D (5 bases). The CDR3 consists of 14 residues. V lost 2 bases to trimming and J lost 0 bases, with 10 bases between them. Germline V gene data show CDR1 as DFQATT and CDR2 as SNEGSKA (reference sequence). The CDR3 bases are TGCAGTGCTAGAAGGGACGGCTTGAACACTGAAGCTTTCTTT. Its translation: CSARRDGLNTEAFF.